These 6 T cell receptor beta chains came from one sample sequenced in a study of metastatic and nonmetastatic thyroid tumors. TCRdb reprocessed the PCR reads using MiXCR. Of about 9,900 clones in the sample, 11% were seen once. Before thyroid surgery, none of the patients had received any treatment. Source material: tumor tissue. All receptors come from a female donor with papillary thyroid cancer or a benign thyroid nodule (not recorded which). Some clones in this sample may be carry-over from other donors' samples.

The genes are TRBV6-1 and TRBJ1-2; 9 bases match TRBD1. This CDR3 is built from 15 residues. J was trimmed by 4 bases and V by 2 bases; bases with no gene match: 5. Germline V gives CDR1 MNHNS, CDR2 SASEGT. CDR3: CASSEIPGQGYGYTF. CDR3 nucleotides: TGTGCCAGCAGTGAAATCCCGGGACAGGGCTATGGCTACACCTTC.

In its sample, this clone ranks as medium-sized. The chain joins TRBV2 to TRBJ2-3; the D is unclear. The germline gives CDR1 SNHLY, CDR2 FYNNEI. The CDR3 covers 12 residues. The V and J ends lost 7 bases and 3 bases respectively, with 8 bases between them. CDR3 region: CASKEGTDTQYF. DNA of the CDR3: TGTGCCAGCAAGGAAGGGACAGATACGCAGTATTTT.

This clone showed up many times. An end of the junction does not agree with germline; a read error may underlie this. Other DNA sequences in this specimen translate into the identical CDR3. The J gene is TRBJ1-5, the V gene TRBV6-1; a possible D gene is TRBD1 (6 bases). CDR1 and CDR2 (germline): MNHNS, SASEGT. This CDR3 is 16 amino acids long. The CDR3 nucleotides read TGTGCCAGCAGTTCTCACGCTATGGACAGATATCAGCCCCAGCACTTC. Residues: CASSSHAMDRYQPQHF.

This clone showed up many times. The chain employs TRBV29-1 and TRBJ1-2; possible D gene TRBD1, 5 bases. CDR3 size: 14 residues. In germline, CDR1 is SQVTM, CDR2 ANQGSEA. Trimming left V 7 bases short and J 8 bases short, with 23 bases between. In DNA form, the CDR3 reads TGCAGCGCCCGGGGGGACGAACCTCGCGTCGGCTACACCTTC. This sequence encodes CSARGDEPRVGYTF.

The CDR3 DNA sequence: TGTGCCAGTATGCCTTGGGGACTACGGGGAGGGCCGGCGTTCTTC. Translated: CASMPWGLRGGPAFF. V is TRBV19 and J is TRBJ2-1; 7 bases are a match to TRBD2. Per germline, CDR1 LNHDA and CDR2 SQIVND (reference sequence). V dropped 7 bases and J dropped 15; count of bases not matched to a gene: 21. The CDR3 contains 15 residues.

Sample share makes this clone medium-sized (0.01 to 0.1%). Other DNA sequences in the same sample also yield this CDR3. CDR3 sequence reads: CASSHGRHYEQYV. The DNA for the CDR3 is TGTGCCAGCAGCCATGGACGGCACTACGAGCAGTACGTC. The gene calls are TRBV28 and TRBJ2-7, with D hard to call. Germline V lookup: CDR1 MDHEN, CDR2 SYDVKM. The CDR3 spans 13 residues. Trimming left V 6 bases short and J 3 bases short, with 12 bases between.